This TCR beta chain was sequenced during a study of blood T cell repertoires in COVID-19. Study summary: From the United States, Italy and Spain came samples of acute and convalescent COVID-19. PBMCs, B-cell-depleted T cells, or T cells provided the cDNA or gDNA that made up the material.

Original processing notes: Reference gene primers were amplified, and this amplification served to estimate nucleated cell counts. Sequenced by immunoSEQ multiplex PCR; TCRdb stores in-frame clones only, minus some. The V and J calls and the clone size are those of that table, but D and trimming were determined from the DNA. The sample lists roughly 250,000 clones; approximately 90% were seen once. This CDR3 is built from 14 residues. Per germline, CDR1 MNHEY and CDR2 SVGAGI. The ends were cut back, 5 bases at V and 1 base at J, with 12 bases in the middle. V is TRBV6-5 and J is TRBJ2-7; a weak D match, TRBD2 (6 bases). Sequences were obtained from peripheral blood. This clonotype was sampled from a woman aged 40 to 50 who had recovered from COVID-19. The CDR3 spells CASSPYGGSYEQYF. The CDR3 DNA sequence: TGTGCCAGCAGTCCCTATGGAGGGTCCTACGAGCAGTACTTC.